This T cell receptor beta chain was captured in a study of blood T cells in healthy people across ages. Study-level points and caveats: Naive CD4+ cells and diversity were both higher in long-lived donors than in aged donors.

For this clonotype: Its antigen is not identified.

Germline V gene sequence: CDR1 MNHEY, CDR2 SVGAGI. With 2 bases removed from V and 2 bases from J, the gap between germline ends came to 7 bases. The CDR3 spans 15 residues. Each donor's blood draw was 8.5 to 10 milliliters of peripheral blood. Then a second PCR, running about 7 to 11 cycles, was carried out with a sample-barcoded 5' primer and a J-beta primer mix. TCRdb analysed the 5' RACE reads with MiXCR anew, one entry per CDR3 protein. This sample has 800,000 or so distinct CDR3 sequences, with 20% to 30% found just once. These data are also associated with another study on T cells of mothers and their children.

The sequence came from a boy younger than 18 in good health. Sequencing input: blood. The J gene is TRBJ2-6, the V gene TRBV6-5; D call uncertain. CDR3 sequence reads: CASSYQVAGANVLTF. Here the CDR3 DNA reads TGTGCCAGCAGTTACCAAGTGGCTGGGGCCAACGTCCTGACTTTC.